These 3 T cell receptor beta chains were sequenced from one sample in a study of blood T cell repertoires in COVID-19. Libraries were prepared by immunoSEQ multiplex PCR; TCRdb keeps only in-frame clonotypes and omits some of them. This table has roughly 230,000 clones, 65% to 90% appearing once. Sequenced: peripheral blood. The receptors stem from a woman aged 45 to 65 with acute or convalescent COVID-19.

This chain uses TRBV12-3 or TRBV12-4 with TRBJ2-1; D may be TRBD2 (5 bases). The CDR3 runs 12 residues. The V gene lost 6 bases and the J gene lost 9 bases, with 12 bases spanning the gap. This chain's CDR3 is CASSFPAGEQFF. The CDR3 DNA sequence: TGTGCCAGCAGCTTTCCGGCGGGTGAGCAGTTCTTC.

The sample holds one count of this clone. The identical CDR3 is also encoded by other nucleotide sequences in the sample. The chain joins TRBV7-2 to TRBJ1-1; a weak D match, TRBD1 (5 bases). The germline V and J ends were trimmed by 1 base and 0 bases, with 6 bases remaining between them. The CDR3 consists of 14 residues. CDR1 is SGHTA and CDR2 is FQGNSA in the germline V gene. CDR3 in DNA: TGTGCCAGCAGCTTAGGACAGATGAACACTGAAGCTTTCTTT. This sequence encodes CASSLGQMNTEAFF.

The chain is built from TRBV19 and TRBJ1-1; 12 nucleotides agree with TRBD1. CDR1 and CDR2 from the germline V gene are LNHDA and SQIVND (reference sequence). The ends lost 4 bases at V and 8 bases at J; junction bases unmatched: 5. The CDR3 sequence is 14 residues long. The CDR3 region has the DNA TGTGCCAGTAGTAACCGGGACAGGGGGCTGGAAGCTTTCTTT. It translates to CASSNRDRGLEAFF.